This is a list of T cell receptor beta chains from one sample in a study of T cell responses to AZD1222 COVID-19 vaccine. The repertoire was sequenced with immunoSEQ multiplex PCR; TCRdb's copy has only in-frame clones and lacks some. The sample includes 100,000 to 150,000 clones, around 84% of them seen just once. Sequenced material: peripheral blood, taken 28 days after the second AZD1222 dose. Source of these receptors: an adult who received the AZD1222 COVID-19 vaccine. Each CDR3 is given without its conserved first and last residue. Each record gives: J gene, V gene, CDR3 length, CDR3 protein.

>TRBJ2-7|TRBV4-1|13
ASSQARHSAYEQY
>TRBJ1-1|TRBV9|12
ASSVEEYDTEAF
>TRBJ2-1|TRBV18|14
ASSPLLPPLYNEQF
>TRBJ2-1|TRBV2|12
ASIGRGPYNEQF
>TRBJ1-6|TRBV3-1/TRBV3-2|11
ASSQDGNSPLH
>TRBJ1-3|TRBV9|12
ASSTWGSGNTIY
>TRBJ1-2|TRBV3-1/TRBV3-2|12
ASSQDRDNYGYT
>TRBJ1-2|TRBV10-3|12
AITQEGAGAGYT
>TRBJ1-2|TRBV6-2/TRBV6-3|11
ASSYSTVYGYT
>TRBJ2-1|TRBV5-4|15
ASSLDVGGMRYNEQF
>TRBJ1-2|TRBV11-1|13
ASSYESTGRGGYT
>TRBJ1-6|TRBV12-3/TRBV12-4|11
ASSLGGASPLH
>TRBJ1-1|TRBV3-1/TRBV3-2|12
ASSQGGGNTEAF
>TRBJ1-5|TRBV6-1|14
ASSVLPGRLNQPQH
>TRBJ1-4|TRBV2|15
ASSAQLNREVGEKLF
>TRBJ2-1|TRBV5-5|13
ASSLDWTGYNEQF
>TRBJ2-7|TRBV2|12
ASSVLAGIHEQY
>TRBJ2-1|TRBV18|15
ASSPTVPSAAYNEQF
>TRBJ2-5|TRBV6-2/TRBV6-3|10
ASSRPTLRQY
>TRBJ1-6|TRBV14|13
ASSQLGAYNSPLH
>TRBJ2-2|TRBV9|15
ASSEPRGRKGTGELF
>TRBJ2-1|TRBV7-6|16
ASSLGPPDGISYNEQF
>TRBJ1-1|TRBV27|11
ASQMVRLGEAF
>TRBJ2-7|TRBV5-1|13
ASSQTVPLTYEQY
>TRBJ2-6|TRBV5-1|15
ASSLSLRPGGTNVLT
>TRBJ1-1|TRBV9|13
ASSPPGVGATEAF
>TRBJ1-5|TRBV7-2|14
ASSLGTEQGIQPQH
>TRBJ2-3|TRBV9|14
ASSVQGAISTDTQY
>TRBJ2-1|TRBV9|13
ASSATGTGLNEQF
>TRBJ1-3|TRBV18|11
ASSPSDSNTIY
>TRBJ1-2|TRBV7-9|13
ASSLDLGHIYGYT
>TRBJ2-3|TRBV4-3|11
ASSQATSDTQY
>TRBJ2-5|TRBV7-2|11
ASSLNIQETQY
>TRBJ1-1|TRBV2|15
ASTSDKTIPLNTEAF
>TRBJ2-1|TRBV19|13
ASRDRASGYNEQF
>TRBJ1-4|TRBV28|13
ASSVVRATNEKLF
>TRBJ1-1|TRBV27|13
ASSFQNRVGTEAF
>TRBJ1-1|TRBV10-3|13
AISESDRGLTEAF
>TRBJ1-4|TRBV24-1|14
ATSSEIHPINEKLF
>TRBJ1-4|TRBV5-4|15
ASSLGQGLSRNEKLF